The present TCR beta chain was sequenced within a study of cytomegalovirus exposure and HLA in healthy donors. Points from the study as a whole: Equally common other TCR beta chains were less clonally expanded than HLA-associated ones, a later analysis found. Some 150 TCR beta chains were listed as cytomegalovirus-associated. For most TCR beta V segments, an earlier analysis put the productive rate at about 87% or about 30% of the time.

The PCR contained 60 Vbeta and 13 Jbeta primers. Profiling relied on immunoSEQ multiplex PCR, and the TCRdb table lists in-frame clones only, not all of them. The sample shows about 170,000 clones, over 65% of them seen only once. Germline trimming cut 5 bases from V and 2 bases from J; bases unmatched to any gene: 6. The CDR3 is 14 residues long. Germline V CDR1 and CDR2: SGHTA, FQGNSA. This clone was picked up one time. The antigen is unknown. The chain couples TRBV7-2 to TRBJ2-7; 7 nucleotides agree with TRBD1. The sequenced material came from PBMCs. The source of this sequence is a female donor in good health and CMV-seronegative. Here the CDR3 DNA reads TGTGCCAGCAGCCCCGGGGACAGAGCCTACGAGCAGTACTTC. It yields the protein CASSPGDRAYEQYF.